This T cell receptor (beta chain) came from a study of radiotherapy plus CTLA-4 blockade in lung cancer. The overall study: Objective responses were seen in around 18% of patients, disease control in approximately 30%. Findings and caveats of the study: Per reports, early blood T cell clone dynamics, plus interferon-beta, forecast response most strongly. An expansion of tumor-derived TCR clones occurred in blood after radiotherapy plus ipilimumab.

Chemo-refractory metastatic non-small-cell lung cancer patients received focal radiation with ipilimumab CTLA-4 blockade. The table lists this clone with a count of one. Its specificity is not known. Trimming removed 7 bases from V and 1 base from J, with 19 bases in between. The CDR3 loop spans 16 amino acids. CDR1 MDHEN and CDR2 SYDVKM come from the germline V gene. The table came from immunoSEQ multiplex PCR; TCRdb's copy has only in-frame clones and leaves some out. The data show around 80,000 clones, just under 75% seen once. The sequence was collected from a human donor with non-small cell lung cancer whose response to radiotherapy plus ipilimumab could not be evaluated. The J gene is TRBJ1-1, the V gene TRBV28; D gene ambiguous. The input for sequencing was peripheral blood, taken from a patient treated with radiotherapy plus ipilimumab. The CDR3 DNA sequence: TGTGCCAGCATCCCAATCTGGAGGGTCTGGAACACTGAAGCTTTCTTT. Its protein product is CASIPIWRVWNTEAFF.